Listed below are T cell receptor beta chains from one sample, sequenced in a study of CD8+ T cells in alopecia areata. The assay was immunoSEQ multiplex PCR, and TCRdb's table has in-frame clones only and misses some. The data show over 100,000 clones, roughly three fifths seen once. The sample was CD8+ T cells sorted from blood, taken at week 24, from a patient treated with tofacitinib. Source of these receptors: a human donor with alopecia areata. CDR3s include the opening cysteine and the closing phenylalanine or tryptophan. The order of the fields is V gene, J gene, CDR3 protein.

v_gene: TRBV19; j_gene: TRBJ2-5; CDR3aa: CASSPGREIQETQYF
v_gene: TRBV9; j_gene: TRBJ1-2; CDR3aa: CASSVNGYTNYGYTF
v_gene: TRBV4-2; j_gene: TRBJ1-3; CDR3aa: CASSSYQIGGSGNTIYF
v_gene: TRBV15; j_gene: TRBJ2-7; CDR3aa: CATSPDRREQYF
v_gene: TRBV2; j_gene: TRBJ1-5; CDR3aa: CASSLSGTQTSNQPQHF
v_gene: TRBV30; j_gene: TRBJ1-2; CDR3aa: CAWTSGYGYTF
v_gene: TRBV19; j_gene: TRBJ2-7; CDR3aa: CASSIGYLREQYF
v_gene: TRBV7-9; j_gene: TRBJ1-1; CDR3aa: CATRDWDTEAFF
v_gene: TRBV27; j_gene: TRBJ1-1; CDR3aa: CASGPRGRTEAFF
v_gene: TRBV19; j_gene: TRBJ2-7; CDR3aa: CASSILDRVDEQYF
v_gene: TRBV6-6; j_gene: TRBJ2-5; CDR3aa: CASSGLAGGVQETQYF
v_gene: TRBV29-1; j_gene: TRBJ2-1; CDR3aa: CSVVGHEQFF
v_gene: TRBV6-6; j_gene: TRBJ2-3; CDR3aa: CASSPTGGRGPDTQYF
v_gene: TRBV5-8; j_gene: TRBJ2-1; CDR3aa: CASRGHEQFF
v_gene: TRBV6-4; j_gene: TRBJ1-5; CDR3aa: CASNEHLNSNQPQHF
v_gene: TRBV29-1; j_gene: TRBJ2-2; CDR3aa: CSVRGQNTGELFF
v_gene: TRBV29-1; j_gene: TRBJ1-2; CDR3aa: CSVRDEYGYTF
v_gene: TRBV13; j_gene: TRBJ2-1; CDR3aa: CASSLVELRENEQFF
v_gene: TRBV7-8; j_gene: TRBJ1-1; CDR3aa: CASSLWLNTEAFF
v_gene: TRBV27; j_gene: TRBJ1-6; CDR3aa: CASSWTGANSPLHF